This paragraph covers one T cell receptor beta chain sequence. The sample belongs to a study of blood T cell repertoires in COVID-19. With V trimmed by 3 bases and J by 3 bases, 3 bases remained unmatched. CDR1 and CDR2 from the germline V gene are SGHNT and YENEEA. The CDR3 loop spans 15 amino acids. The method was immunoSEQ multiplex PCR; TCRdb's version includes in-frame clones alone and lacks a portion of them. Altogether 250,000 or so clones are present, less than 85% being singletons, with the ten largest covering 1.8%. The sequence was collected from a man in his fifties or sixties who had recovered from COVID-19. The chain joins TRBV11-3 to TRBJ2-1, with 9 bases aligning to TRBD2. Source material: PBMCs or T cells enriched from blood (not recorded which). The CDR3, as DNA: TGTGCCAGCAGCTTGCGGGGGGGGTTCTACAATGAGCAGTTCTTC. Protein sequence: CASSLRGGFYNEQFF.